Sequencing of this TCR beta chain was carried out in a study of blood T cell repertoires in COVID-19 (dated by TCRdb to the early 2020s). General notes on the study: The collaborator samples originated in the United States, Italy and Spain and spanned the acute and convalescent phases of COVID-19. The material from the prospective study consisted of cDNA or gDNA derived from T cells, B-cell-depleted T cells, or PBMCs. Subjects who had been exposed to COVID-19, were actively infected with it, or had recovered from it provided the deeply sampled blood TCRbeta repertoires that made up the dataset. A freely available public database, intended as a resource for researchers studying the immune response to SARS-CoV-2, is where the repertoires were released. The samples were drawn from the first 160 participants of the ongoing ImmuneRACE study and from roughly 1,300 subjects provided by 6 global collaborators. Nearly every sample came with metadata listing a de-identified subject ID, COVID-19 status, age in years and sex. Where available, HLA class I and class II types were obtained from metadata supplied by the sample provider rather than from assay-based typing.

The immunoSEQ Assay, a bias-controlled multiplex PCR, was used to amplify TCRbeta CDR3 regions from genomic DNA. From the authors' description of their analysis: The number of nucleated cells in each sample was estimated by amplification of reference gene primers within the assay. To quantify the absolute abundance of each unique TCRbeta CDR3 rearrangement, sequence reads were collapsed and filtered. For each sample, productive Simpson clonality was calculated by taking the square root of Simpson's diversity index across productive rearrangements. This is the immuneACCESS table as TCRdb keeps it, with only in-frame sequences that have V and J called. A part of the clones is gone; compared with another copy, unresolved V genes explain less than half, and the rest is unexplained. The V and J calls and clone size were taken over from that table, and D and trimming were inferred from the DNA. This sample comprises about 220,000 clones, roughly 80% of them detected only once. 3% of the sample lies in the top ten.

General conclusions and limits of the study: The quantity of clinical and demographic metadata differed by source and by participant and was supplied without curation.

Samples from volunteer blood donors who had recovered from COVID-19 were contributed by a second Seattle source. The collaborating institutions used their own protocols to collect whole blood in K2EDTA tubes. Collaborator samples were shipped for TCRbeta analysis as frozen whole blood, isolated PBMCs, or DNA extracted from either sample type. The germline V gene (reference sequence) supplies CDR1 LGHDT and CDR2 YNNKEL. The CDR3 covers 14 residues, taking in both the cysteine and the phenylalanine. Just CDR3 DNA is preserved here, 42 bases in frame from base 1. V is trimmed back by 0 bases and J by 3 bases, and the junction contains 1 base that no gene match accounts for. Notes on this clone: Its cognate antigen has yet to be identified. Base qualities were left out, and no much larger clone turns up one base away.

The rearranged chain carries TRBV3-1 (or the pseudogene TRBV3-2) and TRBJ2-7; 8 junctional bases match TRBD1. The sequence was obtained from a woman under 40 who had recovered from COVID-19. The sequenced material came from peripheral blood. The CDR3 reads CASSQDTGGYEQYF. The bases are TGTGCCAGCAGCCAAGATACAGGGGGCTACGAGCAGTACTTC.